This T cell receptor beta chain was recovered during a study of T cell responses to AZD1222 COVID-19 vaccine. CDR1 SGHVS and CDR2 FQNEAQ come from the germline V gene. This CDR3 has 15 amino acids. The J segment lost 8 bases and the V segment lost 5 bases, leaving 6 bases of the junction unmatched. Method: immunoSEQ multiplex PCR; TCRdb's copy keeps in-frame clones and lacks some. There are 150,000 or so clones in the sample; approximately 91% occur only once, and under 2% lies in the top ten. The receptor was isolated from an adult in good health. The sequencing here drew on peripheral blood, taken on day 0 of AZD1222 vaccination. The rearrangement links TRBV7-8 to TRBJ2-3; 14 bases match TRBD2. Here the CDR3 reads CASSPGLAGGATQYF. CDR3 DNA sequence: TGTGCCAGCAGCCCAGGACTAGCGGGGGGCGCTACGCAGTATTTT. The full variable domain, with the rest looked up from reference TRBV7-8 and TRBJ2-3, is GAGVSQSPRYKVAKRGQDVALRCDPISGHVSLFWYQQALGQGPEFLTYFQNEAQLDKSGLPSDRFFAERPEGSVSTLKIQRTQQEDSAVYLCASSPGLAGGATQYFGPGTRLTVL.